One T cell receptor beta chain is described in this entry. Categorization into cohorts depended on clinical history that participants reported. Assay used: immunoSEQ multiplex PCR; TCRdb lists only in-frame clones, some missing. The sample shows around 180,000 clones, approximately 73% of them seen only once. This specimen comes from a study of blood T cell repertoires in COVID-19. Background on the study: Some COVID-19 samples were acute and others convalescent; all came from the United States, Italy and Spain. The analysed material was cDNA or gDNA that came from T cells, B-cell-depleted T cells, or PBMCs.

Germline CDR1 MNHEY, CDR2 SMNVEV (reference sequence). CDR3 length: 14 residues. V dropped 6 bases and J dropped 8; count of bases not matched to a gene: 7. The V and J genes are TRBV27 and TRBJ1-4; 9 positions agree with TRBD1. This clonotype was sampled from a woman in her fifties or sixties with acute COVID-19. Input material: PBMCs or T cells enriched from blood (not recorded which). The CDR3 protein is CASRGTGLREKLFF. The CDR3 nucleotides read TGTGCCAGCAGAGGGACAGGGTTACGGGAAAAACTGTTTTTT.